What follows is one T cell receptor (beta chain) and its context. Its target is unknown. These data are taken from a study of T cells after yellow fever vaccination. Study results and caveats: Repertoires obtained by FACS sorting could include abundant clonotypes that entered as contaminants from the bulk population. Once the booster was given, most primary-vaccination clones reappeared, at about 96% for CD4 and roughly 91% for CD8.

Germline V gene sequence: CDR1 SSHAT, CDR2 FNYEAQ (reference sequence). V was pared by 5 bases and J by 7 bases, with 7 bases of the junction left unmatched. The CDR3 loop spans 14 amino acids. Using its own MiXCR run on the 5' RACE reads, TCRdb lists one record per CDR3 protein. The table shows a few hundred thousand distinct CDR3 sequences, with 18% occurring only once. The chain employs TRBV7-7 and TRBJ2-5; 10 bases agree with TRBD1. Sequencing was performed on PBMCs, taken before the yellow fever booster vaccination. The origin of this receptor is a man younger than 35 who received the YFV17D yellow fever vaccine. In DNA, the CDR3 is TGTGCCAGCAGCGGGACAGGGGCCGACATGACCCAGTACTTC. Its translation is CASSGTGADMTQYF.